This T cell receptor beta chain was profiled in a study of monozygotic twins with inflammatory bowel disease. General study points: Among twins, concordant and discordant pairs did not differ in repertoire similarity, possibly from limited power. No single strong signal or clonotype associated with IBD was supported. Versus healthy twins, IBD patients showed fewer clonotypes shared with others, especially with disease activity.

This CDR3 region has 17 residues. The germline V gene encodes CDR1 LNHDA and CDR2 SQIVND (reference sequence). For this clonotype: Its antigen is undetermined.

TCRdb re-called the 5' RACE reads, yielding one record per CDR3 amino acid sequence without DNA. The sample has about 210,000 distinct CDR3 sequences, and its top ten clones hold roughly 1.5%. Input material: blood. The chain combines TRBV19 with TRBJ1-5; lacking DNA, the TRBD1 call made by TCRdb goes unchecked. The receptor's source is a human donor with ulcerative colitis or Crohn's disease, or a healthy co-twin of an affected twin (not recorded which). CDR3 amino acids: CASSLLDLGGSNQPQHF.